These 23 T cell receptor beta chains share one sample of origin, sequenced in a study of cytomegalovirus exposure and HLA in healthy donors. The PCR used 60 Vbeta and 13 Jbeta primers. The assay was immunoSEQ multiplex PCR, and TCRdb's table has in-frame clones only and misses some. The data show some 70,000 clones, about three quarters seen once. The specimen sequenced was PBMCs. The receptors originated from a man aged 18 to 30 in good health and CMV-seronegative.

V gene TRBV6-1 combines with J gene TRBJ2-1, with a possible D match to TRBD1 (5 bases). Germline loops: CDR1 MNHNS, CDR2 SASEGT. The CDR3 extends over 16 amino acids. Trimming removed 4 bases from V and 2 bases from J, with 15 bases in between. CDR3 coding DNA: TGTGCCAGCAGTGTTGCTAGGGGTATGGCCTACAATGAGCAGTTCTTC. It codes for CASSVARGMAYNEQFF.

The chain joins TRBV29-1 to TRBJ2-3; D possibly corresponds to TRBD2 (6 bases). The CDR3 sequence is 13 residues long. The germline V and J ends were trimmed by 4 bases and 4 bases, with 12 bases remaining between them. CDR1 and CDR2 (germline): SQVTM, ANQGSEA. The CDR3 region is CSVAKGGPDTQYF. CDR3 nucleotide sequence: TGCAGCGTTGCCAAGGGAGGCCCAGATACGCAGTATTTT.

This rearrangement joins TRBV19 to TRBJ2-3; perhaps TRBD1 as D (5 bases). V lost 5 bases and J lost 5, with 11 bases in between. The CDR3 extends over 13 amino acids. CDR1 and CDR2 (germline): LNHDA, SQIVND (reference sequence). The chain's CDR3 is CASSPWGRDTQYF. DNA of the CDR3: TGTGCCAGTAGTCCATGGGGCCGAGATACGCAGTATTTT.

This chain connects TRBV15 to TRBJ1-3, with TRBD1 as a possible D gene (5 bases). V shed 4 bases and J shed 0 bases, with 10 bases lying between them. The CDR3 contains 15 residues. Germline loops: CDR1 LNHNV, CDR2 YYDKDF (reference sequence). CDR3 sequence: CATSTPGASGNTIYF. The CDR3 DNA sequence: TGTGCCACCAGCACCCCTGGGGCCTCTGGAAACACCATATATTTT. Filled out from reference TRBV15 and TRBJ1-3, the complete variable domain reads DAMVIQNPRYQVTQFGKPVTLSCSQTLNHNVMYWYQQKSSQAPKLLFHYYDKDFNNEADTPDNFQSRRPNTSFCFLDIRSPGLGDTAMYLCATSTPGASGNTIYFGEGSWLTVV.

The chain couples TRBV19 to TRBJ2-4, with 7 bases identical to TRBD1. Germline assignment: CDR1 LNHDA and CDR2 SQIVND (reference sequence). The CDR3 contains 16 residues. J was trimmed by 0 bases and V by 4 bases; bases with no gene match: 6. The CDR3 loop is CASSTVGQLAKNIQYF. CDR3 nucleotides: TGTGCCAGTAGTACCGTGGGACAGCTAGCCAAAAACATTCAGTACTTC.

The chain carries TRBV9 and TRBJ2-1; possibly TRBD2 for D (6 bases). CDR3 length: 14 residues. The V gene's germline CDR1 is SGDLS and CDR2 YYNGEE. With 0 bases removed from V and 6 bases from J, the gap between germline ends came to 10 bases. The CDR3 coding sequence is TGTGCCAGCAGCGTAGAGGCGGGGTTCAATGAGCAGTTCTTC. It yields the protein CASSVEAGFNEQFF.

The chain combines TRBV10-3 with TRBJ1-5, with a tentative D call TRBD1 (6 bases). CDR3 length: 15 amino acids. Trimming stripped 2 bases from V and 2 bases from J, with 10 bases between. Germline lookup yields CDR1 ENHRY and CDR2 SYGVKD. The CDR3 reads CAISETRGGNQPQHF. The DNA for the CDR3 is TGTGCCATCAGTGAGACCAGGGGAGGCAATCAGCCCCAGCATTTT.

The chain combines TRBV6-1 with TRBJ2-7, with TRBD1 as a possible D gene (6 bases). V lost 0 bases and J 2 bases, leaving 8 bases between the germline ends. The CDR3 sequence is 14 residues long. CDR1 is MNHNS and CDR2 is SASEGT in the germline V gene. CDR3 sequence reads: CASSEAGAPYEQYF. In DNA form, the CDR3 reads TGTGCCAGCAGTGAAGCGGGGGCCCCCTACGAGCAGTACTTC.

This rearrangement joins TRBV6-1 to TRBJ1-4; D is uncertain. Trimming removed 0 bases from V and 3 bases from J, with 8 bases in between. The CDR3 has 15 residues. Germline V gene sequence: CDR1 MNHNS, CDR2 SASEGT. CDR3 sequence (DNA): TGTGCCAGCAGTGAAGCGGGCTTGCCTAATGAAAAACTGTTTTTT. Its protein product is CASSEAGLPNEKLFF.

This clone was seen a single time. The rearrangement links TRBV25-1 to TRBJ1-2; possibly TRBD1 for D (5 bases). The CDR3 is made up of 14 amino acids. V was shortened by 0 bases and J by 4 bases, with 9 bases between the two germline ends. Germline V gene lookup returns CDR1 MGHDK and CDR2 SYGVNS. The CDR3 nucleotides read TGTGCCAGCAGTGAATATGGGGCACCCTATGGCTACACCTTC. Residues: CASSEYGAPYGYTF.

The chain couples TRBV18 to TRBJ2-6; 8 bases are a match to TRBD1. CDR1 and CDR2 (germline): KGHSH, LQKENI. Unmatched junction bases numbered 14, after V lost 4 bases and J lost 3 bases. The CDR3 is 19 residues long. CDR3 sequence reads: CASSREQGGLTGGANVLTF. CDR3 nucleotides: TGTGCCAGCTCACGGGAACAGGGGGGCCTAACCGGTGGGGCCAACGTCCTGACTTTC.

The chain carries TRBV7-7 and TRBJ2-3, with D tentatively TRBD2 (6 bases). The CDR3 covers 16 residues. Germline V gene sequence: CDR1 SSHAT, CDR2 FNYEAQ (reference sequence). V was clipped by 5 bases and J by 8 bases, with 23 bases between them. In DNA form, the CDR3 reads TGTGCCAGCAGCCCCCTTCCGGGACTCCCCACCGCTACGCAGTATTTT. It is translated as CASSPLPGLPTATQYF.

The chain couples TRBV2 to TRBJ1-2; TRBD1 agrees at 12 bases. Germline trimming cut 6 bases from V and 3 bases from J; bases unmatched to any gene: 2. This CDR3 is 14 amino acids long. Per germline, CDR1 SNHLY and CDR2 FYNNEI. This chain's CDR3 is CASRGTGGHYGYTF. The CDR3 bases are TGTGCCAGCAGGGGGACAGGGGGCCACTATGGCTACACCTTC.

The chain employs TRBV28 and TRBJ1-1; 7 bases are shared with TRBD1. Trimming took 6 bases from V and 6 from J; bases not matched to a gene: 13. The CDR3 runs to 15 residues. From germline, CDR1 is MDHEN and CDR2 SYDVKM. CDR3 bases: TGTGCCAGCAGCTCAACCACGACAGGGAGGCCTGAAGCTTTCTTT. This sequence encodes CASSSTTTGRPEAFF.

CDR3 sequence reads: CASSPGGPSTDTQYF. CDR3 sequence (DNA): TGTGCCAGCAGCCCAGGGGGTCCTAGCACAGATACGCAGTATTTT. This sequence joins TRBV5-6 and TRBJ2-3; 7 positions match TRBD1. Trimming at V came to 4 bases and at J to 0 bases, leaving 5 bases not matched to a gene. The CDR3 covers 15 residues. The germline gives CDR1 SGHDT, CDR2 YYEEEE.

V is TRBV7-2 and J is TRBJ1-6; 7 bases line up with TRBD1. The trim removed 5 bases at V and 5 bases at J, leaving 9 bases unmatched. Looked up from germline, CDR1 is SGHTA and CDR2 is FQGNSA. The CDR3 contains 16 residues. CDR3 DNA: TGTGCCAGCAGCCGTAAGGGCGGGACAGATAATTCACCCCTCCACTTT. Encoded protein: CASSRKGGTDNSPLHF. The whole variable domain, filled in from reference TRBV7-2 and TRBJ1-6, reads GAGVSQSPSNKVTEKGKDVELRCDPISGHTALYWYRQSLGQGLEFLIYFQGNSAPDKSGLPSDRFSAERTGGSVSTLTIQRTQQEDSAVYLCASSRKGGTDNSPLHFGNGTRLTVT.

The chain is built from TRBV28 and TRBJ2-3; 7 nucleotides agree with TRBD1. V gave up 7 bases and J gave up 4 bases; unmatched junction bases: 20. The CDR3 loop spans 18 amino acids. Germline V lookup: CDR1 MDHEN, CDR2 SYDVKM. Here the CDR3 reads CASKRSDGRGPLADTQYF. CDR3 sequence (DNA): TGTGCCAGCAAACGAAGTGATGGAAGGGGGCCCCTTGCAGATACGCAGTATTTT.

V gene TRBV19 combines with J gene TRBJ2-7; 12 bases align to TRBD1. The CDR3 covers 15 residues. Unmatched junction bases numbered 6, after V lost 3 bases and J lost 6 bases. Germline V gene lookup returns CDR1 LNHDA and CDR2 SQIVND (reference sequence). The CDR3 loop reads CASSIGTGGVGEQYF. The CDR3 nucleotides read TGTGCCAGTAGTATTGGGACAGGGGGCGTCGGCGAGCAGTACTTC.

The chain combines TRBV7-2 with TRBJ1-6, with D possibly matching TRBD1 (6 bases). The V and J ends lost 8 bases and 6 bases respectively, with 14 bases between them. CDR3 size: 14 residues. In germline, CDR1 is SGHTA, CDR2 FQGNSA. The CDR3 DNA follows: TGTGCCAGCTCCCCGGGACATACTAATTCACCCCTCCACTTT. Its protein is CASSPGHTNSPLHF.

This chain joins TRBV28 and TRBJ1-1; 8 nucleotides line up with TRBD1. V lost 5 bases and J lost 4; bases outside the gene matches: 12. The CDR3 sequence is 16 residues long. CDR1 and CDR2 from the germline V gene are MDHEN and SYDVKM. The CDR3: CASSTDRGSWSTEAFF. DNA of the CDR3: TGTGCCAGCAGTACCGACAGGGGCTCTTGGAGCACTGAAGCTTTCTTT. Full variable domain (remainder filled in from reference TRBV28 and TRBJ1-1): DVKVTQSSRYLVKRTGEKVFLECVQDMDHENMFWYRQDPGLGLRLIYFSYDVKMKEKGDIPEGYSVSREKKERFSLILESASTNQTSMYLCASSTDRGSWSTEAFFGQGTRLTVV.

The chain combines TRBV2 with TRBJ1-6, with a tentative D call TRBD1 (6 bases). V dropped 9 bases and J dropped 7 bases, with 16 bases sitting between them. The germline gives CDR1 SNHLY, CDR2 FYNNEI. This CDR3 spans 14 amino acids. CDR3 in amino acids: CARGAAGGNSPLHF. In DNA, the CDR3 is TGTGCCAGGGGGGCGGCAGGTGGGAATTCACCCCTCCACTTT.

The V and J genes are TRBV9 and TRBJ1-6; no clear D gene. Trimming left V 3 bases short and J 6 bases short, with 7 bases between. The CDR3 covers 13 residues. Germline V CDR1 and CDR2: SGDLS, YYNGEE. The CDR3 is CASSDSFNSPLHF. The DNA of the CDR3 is TGTGCCAGCAGCGACAGTTTTAATTCACCCCTCCACTTT.

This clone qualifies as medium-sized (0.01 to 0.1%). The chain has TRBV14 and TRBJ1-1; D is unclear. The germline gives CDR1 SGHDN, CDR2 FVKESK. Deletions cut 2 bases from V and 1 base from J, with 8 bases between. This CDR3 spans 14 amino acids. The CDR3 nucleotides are TGTGCCAGCAGCCAAAGACAAAGGAACACTGAAGCTTTCTTT. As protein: CASSQRQRNTEAFF.